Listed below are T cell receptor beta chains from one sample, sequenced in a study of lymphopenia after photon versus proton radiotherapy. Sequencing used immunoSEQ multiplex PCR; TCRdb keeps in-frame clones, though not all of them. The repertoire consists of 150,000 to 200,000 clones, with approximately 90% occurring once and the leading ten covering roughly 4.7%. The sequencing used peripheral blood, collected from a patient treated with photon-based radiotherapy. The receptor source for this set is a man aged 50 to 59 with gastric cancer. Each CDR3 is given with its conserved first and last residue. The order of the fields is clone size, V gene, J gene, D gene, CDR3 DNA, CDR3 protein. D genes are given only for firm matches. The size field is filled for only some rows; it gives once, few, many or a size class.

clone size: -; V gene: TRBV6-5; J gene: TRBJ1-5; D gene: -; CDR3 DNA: TGTGCCAGCAGTTACTCATCCTTACAGCCCCAGCATTTT; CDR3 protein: CASSYSSLQPQHF
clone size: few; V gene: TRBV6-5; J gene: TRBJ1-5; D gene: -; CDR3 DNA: TGTGCCAGCAGTTACTCGAGGACGGCTAGCAATCAGCCCCAGCATTTT; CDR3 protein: CASSYSRTASNQPQHF
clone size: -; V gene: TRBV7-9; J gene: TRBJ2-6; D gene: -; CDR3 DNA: TGTGCCAGCATCCTATCTGGGGCCAACGTCCTGACTTTC; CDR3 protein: CASILSGANVLTF
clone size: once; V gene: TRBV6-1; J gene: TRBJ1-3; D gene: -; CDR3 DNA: TGTGCCAGCAGTGGGGCTGGGGGCTTCGGAAACACCATATATTTT; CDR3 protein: CASSGAGGFGNTIYF
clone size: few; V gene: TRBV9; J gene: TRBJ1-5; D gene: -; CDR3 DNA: TGTGCCAGCAGCGTAGCCCGGACAGACAGCAATCAGCCCCAGCATTTT; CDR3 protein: CASSVARTDSNQPQHF
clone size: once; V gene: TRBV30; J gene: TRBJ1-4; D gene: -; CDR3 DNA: TGTGCCTGGAGTGTCACAGCCTCTAGGGGAAAACTGTTTTTT; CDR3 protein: CAWSVTASRGKLFF
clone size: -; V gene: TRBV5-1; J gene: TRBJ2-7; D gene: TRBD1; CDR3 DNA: TGCGCCAGCAGCTTGAGTTTAGACAGGGTATACGAGCAGTACTTC; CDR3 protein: CASSLSLDRVYEQYF
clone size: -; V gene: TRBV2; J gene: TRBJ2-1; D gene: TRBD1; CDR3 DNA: TGTGCCAGCAGTAACCGGGACAGCTCCTACAATGAGCAGTTCTTC; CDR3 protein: CASSNRDSSYNEQFF
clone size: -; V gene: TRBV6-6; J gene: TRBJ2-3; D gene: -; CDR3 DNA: TGTGCCAGCAGTGTGGGGGGCACAGATACGCAGTATTTT; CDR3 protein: CASSVGGTDTQYF
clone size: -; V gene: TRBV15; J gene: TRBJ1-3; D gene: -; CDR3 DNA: TGTGCCACCAGCAGAGAGGGGGACCCGAGCTCTGGAAACACCATATATTTT; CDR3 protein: CATSREGDPSSGNTIYF
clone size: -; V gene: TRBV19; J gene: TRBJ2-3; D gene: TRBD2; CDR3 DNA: TGTGCCAGTAGTAATCCTAGCGGGTCTACAGATACGCAGTATTTT; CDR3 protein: CASSNPSGSTDTQYF
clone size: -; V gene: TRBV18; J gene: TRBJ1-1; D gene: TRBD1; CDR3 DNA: TGTGCCAGCTCGGGACAGGGTGACACTGAAGCTTTCTTT; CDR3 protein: CASSGQGDTEAFF
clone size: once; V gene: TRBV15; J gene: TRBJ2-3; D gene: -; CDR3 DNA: TGTGCCACCAGCAGAGACGAGGATACGCAGTATTTT; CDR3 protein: CATSRDEDTQYF
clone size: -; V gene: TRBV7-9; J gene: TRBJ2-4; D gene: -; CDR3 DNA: TGTGCCAGCAGCTTATCAGTGGCCAAAAACATTCAGTACTTC; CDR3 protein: CASSLSVAKNIQYF